Below, 22 T cell receptor beta chains from the same sample are listed, as sequenced in a study of blood T cell repertoires in COVID-19. Assay: immunoSEQ multiplex PCR; the TCRdb copy retains only in-frame clones and omits some. This table holds some 100,000 clones, roughly 82% found once. Sequencing input: peripheral blood. The receptors were sampled from a human donor in a cohort sampled during active COVID-19.

This chain connects TRBV27 to TRBJ2-5; 8 bases agree with TRBD2. CDR1 MNHEY and CDR2 SMNVEV come from the germline V gene (reference sequence). CDR3 length equals 15 residues. The junction had 7 bases not matched to a gene; V was cut back by 7 bases and J by 0 bases. The CDR3 is CASMPLAENQETQYF. In DNA form, the CDR3 reads TGTGCCAGCATGCCACTAGCGGAAAACCAAGAGACCCAGTACTTC.

The chain has TRBV4-2 and TRBJ1-2; D not resolved. Trimming stripped 4 bases from V and 0 bases from J, with 18 bases between. The CDR3 spans 17 residues. Germline assignment: CDR1 LGHNA and CDR2 YNFKEQ. The CDR3 region is CASSLAVQMRTNYGYTF. The CDR3 DNA follows: TGTGCCAGCAGCCTCGCGGTCCAGATGCGTACTAACTATGGCTACACCTTC.

This sequence joins TRBV27 and TRBJ2-1, with D maybe TRBD1 (5 bases). Germline assignment: CDR1 MNHEY and CDR2 SMNVEV (reference sequence). The length of the CDR3 is 14 residues. Trimming removed 1 base from V and 8 bases from J, with 12 bases in between. DNA for the CDR3: TGTGCCAGCAGTTTATTGCAGGGCTCGGATGAGCAGTTCTTC. As protein: CASSLLQGSDEQFF.

This clone was seen more than once but under ten times. The chain joins TRBV7-2 to TRBJ2-7, with TRBD1 identical over 9 bases. Germline CDR1 is SGHTA and CDR2 is FQGNSA. J gave up 5 bases and V 1 base, and 6 bases lay outside the gene matches. The CDR3 sequence is 15 residues long. The CDR3 here is CASSLVGTGSHEQYF. DNA for the CDR3: TGTGCCAGCAGCTTAGTAGGGACAGGGTCCCACGAGCAGTACTTC. Supplemented by reference TRBV7-2 and TRBJ2-7, the full variable domain reads GAGVSQSPSNKVTEKGKDVELRCDPISGHTALYWYRQSLGQGLEFLIYFQGNSAPDKSGLPSDRFSAERTGGSVSTLTIQRTQQEDSAVYLCASSLVGTGSHEQYFGPGTRLTVT.

This clone was found once. This chain uses TRBV10-2 with TRBJ1-1; D remains unclear. Germline V lookup: CDR1 WSHSY, CDR2 SAAADI. V gave up 5 bases and J gave up 1 base, with 5 bases separating them. The CDR3 spans 12 residues. The CDR3 sequence: CASSSGNTEAFF. CDR3 bases: TGCGCCAGCAGTTCAGGGAACACTGAAGCTTTCTTT.

This clone was recorded only once. J is TRBJ1-6 and V is TRBV19; TRBD1 matches 7 bases. The CDR3 consists of 13 residues. The J segment lost 9 bases and the V segment lost 6 bases, leaving 5 bases of the junction unmatched. Germline assignment: CDR1 LNHDA and CDR2 SQIVND (reference sequence). The CDR3 DNA follows: TGTGCCAGTAGCGGGACAGTTACTTCACCCCTCCACTTT. It is translated as CASSGTVTSPLHF.

CDR3 DNA sequence: TGTGCCAGCAGTTACTCGGCTAGCGGACGGGGAGAGACCCAGTACTTC. Translation gives CASSYSASGRGETQYF. The chain combines TRBV6-2 or TRBV6-3 with TRBJ2-5; 7 bases map to TRBD2. CDR1 MNHEY and CDR2 SVGEGT come from the germline V gene. V shed 0 bases and J 4 bases; nucleotides not matched to a gene: 8. CDR3 length: 16 amino acids.

V is TRBV10-2 and J is TRBJ2-7; 12 bases line up with TRBD2. The CDR3 consists of 14 residues. Germline CDR1 and CDR2: WSHSY and SAAADI. V shed 7 bases and J 2 bases; nucleotides not matched to a gene: 3. The CDR3, as DNA: TGCGCCAGCATAGGACTAGCGGGAACCTACGAGCAGTACTTC. Amino acid sequence: CASIGLAGTYEQYF.

This clone occurred once. This sequence joins TRBV6-6 and TRBJ2-2; tentatively, D is TRBD2 (5 bases). There are 14 residues in the CDR3. Trimming cost V 5 bases and J 5 bases, with 12 bases left between them. The germline V gene encodes CDR1 MNHNY and CDR2 SVGAGI (reference sequence). Here the CDR3 DNA reads TGTGCCAGCAGTACCGACGGGGAGACCGGGGAGCTGTTTTTT. Its translation: CASSTDGETGELFF.

This clone came up a few times. J is TRBJ2-3 and V is TRBV7-9, with a tentative D call TRBD2 (6 bases). V dropped 8 bases and J dropped 4 bases, with 19 bases sitting between them. Germline CDR1 and CDR2: SEHNR and FQNEAQ (reference sequence). The CDR3 is 15 residues long. The CDR3 is CASWFSGSGPDTQYF. The CDR3 DNA reads TGTGCCAGCTGGTTCTCCGGGAGCGGCCCAGATACGCAGTATTTT.

This clone was seen once. The rearrangement joins TRBV7-2 to TRBJ2-1; D perhaps matches TRBD2 (6 bases). The CDR3 is made up of 14 amino acids. The V gene's germline CDR1 is SGHTA and CDR2 FQGNSA. Between the trimmed V and J ends, which lost 7 bases and 6 bases, there was a span of 16 bases. The CDR3 spells CASKLGSGFNEQFF. The CDR3, as DNA: TGTGCCAGCAAGCTCGGGAGCGGTTTCAATGAGCAGTTCTTC.

The chain uses TRBV12-5 and TRBJ1-1, with a possible D match to TRBD1 (6 bases). The V gene's germline CDR1 is LGHNT and CDR2 FRNRAP. V gave up 7 bases and J gave up 1 base, with 10 bases separating them. The CDR3 is made up of 13 amino acids. The CDR3 protein is CASARTENTEAFF. The DNA for the CDR3 is TGTGCTAGTGCTAGGACAGAGAACACTGAAGCTTTCTTT.

The J gene is TRBJ1-2, the V gene TRBV7-9; a possible D gene is TRBD1 (6 bases). The germline CDR1 and CDR2 sequences are SEHNR and FQNEAQ (reference sequence). The CDR3 totals 14 residues. V gave up 5 bases and J gave up 2 bases, with 12 bases separating them. As DNA, the CDR3 is TGTGCCAGCAGCCCCCAGACAGGAAACTATGGCTACACCTTC. Translation gives CASSPQTGNYGYTF.

The chain links TRBV6-2 or TRBV6-3 to TRBJ2-7, with TRBD1 matching 7 bases. This CDR3 is built from 15 residues. Germline CDR1 and CDR2: MNHEY and SVGEGT. V lost 2 bases and J lost 1; bases outside the gene matches: 5. The CDR3 protein is CASSYTTGASYEQYF. The DNA for the CDR3 is TGTGCCAGCAGTTACACTACAGGGGCTTCCTACGAGCAGTACTTC.

This clone was recorded at least ten times. The chain couples TRBV14 to TRBJ1-5; D unresolved. This CDR3 contains 13 residues. V was trimmed by 4 bases and J by 9 bases, leaving 13 bases between them. The germline V gene encodes CDR1 SGHDN and CDR2 FVKESK. CDR3 bases: TGTGCCAGCAGCCCCGGAGCCGCAACGCCCCAGCATTTT. Its translation: CASSPGAATPQHF. Full variable domain (missing parts from reference TRBV14 and TRBJ1-5): EAGVTQFPSHSVIEKGQTVTLRCDPISGHDNLYWYRRVMGKEIKFLLHFVKESKQDESGMPNNRFLAERTGGTYSTLKVQPAELEDSGVYFCASSPGAATPQHFGDGTRLSIL.

This chain joins TRBV7-8 and TRBJ2-5; 8 nucleotides align to TRBD1. The V segment lost 5 bases and the J segment 1 base; nucleotides outside the gene matches: 6. Germline CDR1 SGHVS, CDR2 FQNEAQ. The CDR3 extends over 15 amino acids. The DNA of the CDR3 is TGTGCCAGCAGCGTATGGGACAGGAGCCAAGAGACCCAGTACTTC. Amino acids: CASSVWDRSQETQYF.

CDR3 protein: CASSLKSALGTSGGSRDTQYF. CDR3 sequence (DNA): TGTGCCAGCAGTTTAAAATCTGCTTTAGGGACTAGCGGGGGTAGTCGGGATACGCAGTATTTT. This chain connects TRBV27 to TRBJ2-3; 14 bases agree with TRBD2. The CDR3 extends over 21 amino acids. Germline V CDR1 and CDR2: MNHEY, SMNVEV (reference sequence). V was pared by 2 bases and J by 6 bases, with 19 bases of the junction left unmatched.

The chain carries TRBV25-1 and TRBJ1-1, with D perhaps TRBD1 (6 bases). CDR1 and CDR2 from the germline V gene are MGHDK and SYGVNS. CDR3 length: 12 residues. V was cut by 8 bases and J by 5 bases, with 12 bases left in between. This CDR3 reads CASGRGETEAFF. DNA of the CDR3: TGTGCCAGCGGCAGGGGCGAGACTGAAGCTTTCTTT.

The J gene is TRBJ2-5, the V gene TRBV29-1, with no clear D. V lost 7 bases and J 1 base, leaving 4 bases between the germline ends. This CDR3 has 10 amino acids. Germline V CDR1 and CDR2: SQVTM, ANQGSEA. Here the CDR3 reads CSAFQETQYF. DNA of the CDR3: TGCAGCGCCTTCCAAGAGACCCAGTACTTC.

This clone was counted a single time. The chain joins TRBV6-1 to TRBJ1-4; a weak D match, TRBD1 (6 bases). Germline lookup yields CDR1 MNHNS and CDR2 SASEGT. CDR3 size: 14 residues. V lost 3 bases to trimming and J lost 4 bases, with 9 bases between them. The CDR3 sequence is CASSDGRGNEKLFF. For the CDR3, the DNA is TGTGCCAGCAGTGATGGCAGGGGTAATGAAAAACTGTTTTTT.

The rearrangement links TRBV11-2 to TRBJ1-3; no clear D. V shed 6 bases and J shed 7 bases, with 10 bases lying between them. Germline loops: CDR1 SGHAT, CDR2 FQNNGV. The CDR3 spans 12 residues. The chain's CDR3 is CASRDLRNTIYF. For the CDR3, the DNA is TGTGCCAGCAGAGACTTGCGGAACACCATATATTTT.

This clone was counted only a few times. CDR3 loop: CATGNYNSPLHF. The CDR3, as DNA: TGTGCCACGGGGAATTATAATTCACCCCTCCACTTT. This chain joins TRBV28 and TRBJ1-6; D unclear. Trimming took 10 bases from V and 4 from J, leaving 8 bases between them. The germline gives CDR1 MDHEN, CDR2 SYDVKM. The CDR3 extends over 12 amino acids.